Each of the 24 T cell receptor beta chains below was sequenced from the same sample in a study of T cells in women clearing cervical HPV infection. Sequenced by immunoSEQ multiplex PCR; TCRdb stores in-frame clones only, minus some. Reported are about 26,000 clones; the ten largest clones contain 11%. Sequencing used blood buffy coat. The origin of the receptors is a woman between 18 and 70 years old with a cervical HPV16 infection that either progressed to CIN3+ or cleared (not recorded which).

In the case of this clone: The CDR3 end is not reached by the read, which stops 3 residues before it; the germline J gene fills it in. This sequence joins TRBV5-4 and TRBJ2-2; the D is unclear. V was trimmed by 0 bases and J by 0 bases, leaving 6 bases between them. The CDR3 contains 15 residues. Germline V CDR1 and CDR2: SGHNT, YYREEE (reference sequence). The CDR3 bases that were read are TGTGCCAGCAGCTTGGGCCAGACGAACACCGGGGAG. This sequence encodes CASSLGQTNTGE. The whole CDR3 protein reads CASSLGQTNTGELFF.

In regard to this clone: The DNA ends 3 residues before the CDR3 does, and the rest of the CDR3 is filled in from the germline J gene. This sequence joins TRBV13 and TRBJ2-1; the D is unclear. CDR1 and CDR2 (germline): PRHDT, FYEKMQ (reference sequence). This CDR3 region has 14 residues. The germline V and J ends were trimmed by 4 bases and 5 bases, with 12 bases remaining between them. CDR3 DNA, as far as it was read: TGTGCCAGCAGCTCCCTATTCCGAGACAATGAG. It encodes CASSSLFRDNE. The whole CDR3 reads CASSSLFRDNEQFF.

About this clone itself: The read falls 3 residues short of the CDR3 end, and the missing part is taken from the germline J gene. This rearrangement joins TRBV5-4 to TRBJ2-1; 8 bases match TRBD2. Germline values: CDR1 SGHNT, CDR2 YYREEE (reference sequence). V lost 4 bases and J lost 7; bases outside the gene matches: 7. The CDR3 is 14 amino acids. The CDR3 loop is CASSRGGVTNEQFF. The covered CDR3 bases are TGTGCCAGCAGCCGGGGGGGGGTAACTAATGAG.

Concerning this clone: The read falls 3 residues short of the CDR3 end, and the missing part is taken from the germline J gene. The J gene is TRBJ1-2, the V gene TRBV7-9; 11 bases map to TRBD1. The CDR3 consists of 14 residues. The germline gives CDR1 SEHNR, CDR2 FQNEAQ (reference sequence). The DNA read from the CDR3 is TGTGCCAGCAGCTTAGCGAGGACAGGGGGCGAC. This codes for CASSLARTGGD. The entire CDR3 sequence reads CASSLARTGGDYTF.

In the case of this clone: The read finishes 3 residues shy of the CDR3 end, and the germline J gene is used to complete it. The V and J genes are TRBV7-9 and TRBJ2-5; perhaps D is TRBD1 or TRBD2 (6 bases each). Germline V CDR1 and CDR2: SEHNR, FQNEAQ (reference sequence). This CDR3 has 15 amino acids. V gave up 5 bases and J gave up 3 bases, with 16 bases separating them. The sequenced part of the CDR3 DNA is TGTGCCAGCAGCCCTCGACAGGAGGGGGAAGAGACC. This gives the protein CASSPRQEGEET. The whole CDR3 protein reads CASSPRQEGEETQYF.

In regard to this clone: Coverage ceases 3 residues before the CDR3 finishes, and the germline J gene fills in the end. V is TRBV30 and J is TRBJ2-1; the match to TRBD2 covers 9 bases. From germline, CDR1 is GTSNPN and CDR2 SVGIG (reference sequence). There are 14 residues in the CDR3. Trimming at V came to 2 bases and at J to 7 bases, leaving 6 bases not matched to a gene. Incomplete CDR3 DNA: TGTGCCTGGAGTATAGTTCTAGCGGGAAATGAG. It codes for CAWSIVLAGNE. Given in full, the CDR3 is CAWSIVLAGNEQFF.

Turning to this clone: The CDR3 is cut off 3 residues early in the read; its end comes from the germline J gene. The V gene is TRBV19, the J gene TRBJ1-5, with 11 bases identical to TRBD1. V was pared by 5 bases and J by 6 bases, with 3 bases of the junction left unmatched. CDR1 LNHDA and CDR2 SQIVND come from the germline V gene (reference sequence). The length of the CDR3 is 14 residues. The DNA read from the CDR3 is TGTGCCAGTAGTGGGACAGGGGGACGTCAGCCC. It is translated as CASSGTGGRQP. The full CDR3 reads CASSGTGGRQPQHF. The full variable domain, completed using reference TRBV19 and TRBJ1-5, is DGGITQSPKYLFRKEGQNVTLSCEQNLNHDAMYWYRQDPGQGLRLIYYSQIVNDFQKGDIAEGYSVSREKKESFPLTVTSAQKNPTAFYLCASSGTGGRQPQHFGDGTRLSIL.

In the case of this clone: The read terminates 3 residues before the CDR3 end, so the remaining end is supplied by the germline J gene. The rearrangement links TRBV18 to TRBJ1-1, with 7 bases lining up with TRBD1. Germline values: CDR1 KGHSH, CDR2 LQKENI. This CDR3 contains 15 residues. With 0 bases clipped from V and 4 bases from J, the junction kept 5 bases outside the gene matches. The sequenced CDR3 bases are TGTGCCAGCTCACCACCGCAGCAGGGGGGCACTGAA. Its protein is CASSPPQQGGTE. The whole CDR3 sequence is CASSPPQQGGTEAFF.

Remarks on this clone: The read terminates 3 residues before the CDR3 end, so the remaining end is supplied by the germline J gene. The chain joins TRBV5-1 to TRBJ2-1; TRBD2 agrees at 9 bases. This CDR3 has 15 amino acids. J was trimmed by 5 bases and V by 1 base; bases with no gene match: 4. Germline-derived CDR1 and CDR2 are SGHRS and YFSETQ. CDR3 in amino acids: CASSLILAGNNEQFF. Partial CDR3 DNA: TGCGCCAGCAGCTTGATCCTAGCGGGGAACAATGAG.

A remark on this clone: The sequence runs out 3 residues before the end of the CDR3; the remainder is reconstructed from the germline J gene. V is TRBV5-1 and J is TRBJ2-7; D is uncertain. Germline values: CDR1 SGHRS, CDR2 YFSETQ. The CDR3 is 14 residues long. Between the trimmed V and J ends, which lost 6 bases and 6 bases, there was a span of 19 bases. The CDR3 spells CASTETGLPSEQYF. The sequenced CDR3 bases are TGCGCCAGCACCGAAACCGGGTTACCAAGCGAG.

On this clone itself: The read comes to an end 3 residues before the CDR3 does, leaving the germline J gene to fill in the end. The rearrangement links TRBV28 to TRBJ2-3; D gene ambiguous. Germline V CDR1 and CDR2: MDHEN, SYDVKM. The CDR3 loop spans 11 amino acids. V gave up 4 bases and J gave up 6 bases, with 5 bases separating them. CDR3 protein: CASSSFDTQYF. The CDR3 bases that were read are TGTGCCAGCAGTTCTTTCGATACG.

As to this clone: From the germline J gene comes the end of the CDR3, since the read stops 3 residues before it. The chain is built from TRBV7-9 and TRBJ1-2, with D maybe TRBD1 (6 bases). CDR1 is SEHNR, CDR2 FQNEAQ, per germline (reference sequence). The ends were cut back, 3 bases at V and 7 bases at J, with 12 bases in the middle. CDR3 length: 13 residues. This chain's CDR3 is CASSFNRGSGYTF. Incomplete CDR3 DNA: TGTGCCAGCAGCTTCAATAGGGGGAGTGGC.

Comment on this clone: The read terminates 3 residues before the CDR3 end, so the remaining end is supplied by the germline J gene. The chain joins TRBV19 to TRBJ2-1, with D maybe TRBD2 (6 bases). V lost 10 bases and J lost 8, with 12 bases in between. The CDR3 sequence is 11 residues long. The germline gives CDR1 LNHDA, CDR2 SQIVND (reference sequence). The CDR3 spells CATGWGDEQFF. CDR3 bases read: TGTGCCACAGGATGGGGGGATGAG. Using reference TRBV19 and TRBJ2-1 for the parts outside the CDR3, the full variable domain is DGGITQSPKYLFRKEGQNVTLSCEQNLNHDAMYWYRQDPGQGLRLIYYSQIVNDFQKGDIAEGYSVSREKKESFPLTVTSAQKNPTAFYLCATGWGDEQFFGPGTRLTVL.

Comment on this clone: The read is 3 residues too short to cover the CDR3 end, so that end is filled in from the germline J gene. The V and J genes are TRBV4-1 and TRBJ1-2; TRBD1 agrees at 7 bases. CDR1 is MGHRA and CDR2 is YSYEKL in the germline V gene. With V trimmed by 5 bases and J by 5 bases, 8 bases remained unmatched. The CDR3 is 14 amino acids. CDR3 in amino acids: CASSALGQLYGYTF. The DNA read from the CDR3 is TGCGCCAGCAGCGCTCTGGGACAGCTTTATGGC.

In regard to this clone: Coverage ceases 3 residues before the CDR3 finishes, and the germline J gene fills in the end. The chain employs TRBV7-9 and TRBJ2-3; D possibly corresponds to TRBD1 (5 bases). The V gene's germline CDR1 is SEHNR and CDR2 FQNEAQ (reference sequence). V was clipped by 3 bases and J by 1 base, with 8 bases between them. The CDR3 is made up of 14 amino acids. CDR3 DNA (partial): TGTGCCAGCAGCTTTCAAGGGGGCACAGATACG. The encoded protein is CASSFQGGTDT. The entire CDR3 sequence reads CASSFQGGTDTQYF.

About this clone: The read ends 3 residues early relative to the CDR3; the germline J gene fills the gap. The J gene is TRBJ2-4, the V gene TRBV18, with D unresolved. The CDR3 is made up of 16 amino acids. Looked up from germline, CDR1 is KGHSH and CDR2 is LQKENI. CDR3 amino acids: CASSPEAQPGGYGQYF. The sequenced CDR3 bases are TGTGCCAGCTCACCGGAAGCACAGCCTGGTGGTTATGGT.

The CDR3 reads CSASRDRESGELFF. The sequenced part of the CDR3 DNA is TGCAGTGCTAGCCGGGACAGGGAAAGCGGGGAG. The gene calls are TRBV20-1 and TRBJ2-2; TRBD1 matches 9 bases. The read gets to within 3 residues of the CDR3 end, and the germline J gene fills in the rest. Unmatched junction bases numbered 6, after V lost 3 bases and J lost 7 bases. This CDR3 contains 14 residues. Per germline, CDR1 DFQATT and CDR2 SNEGSKA (reference sequence).

About this clone itself: Sequencing ends 3 residues short of the CDR3 end; the germline J gene provides the rest. This chain joins TRBV11-2 and TRBJ2-5; 7 positions match TRBD1. CDR1 and CDR2 from the germline V gene are SGHAT and FQNNGV. The length of the CDR3 is 14 residues. The ends lost 1 base at V and 6 bases at J; junction bases unmatched: 5. The part of the CDR3 DNA that was read is TGTGCCAGCAGCTTAGCCCAGACAGGGAAGACC. As protein: CASSLAQTGKT. The whole CDR3 reads CASSLAQTGKTQYF.

Regarding this clone: Read data end 3 residues before the CDR3 end; the end is taken from the germline J gene. The genes are TRBV29-1 and TRBJ2-7, with TRBD1 identical over 7 bases. This CDR3 spans 15 amino acids. V was clipped by 0 bases and J by 2 bases; unmatched bases: 7. In germline, CDR1 is SQVTM, CDR2 ANQGSEA. The sequenced CDR3 bases are TGCAGCGTTGAAGATAGACAGGGCTCGACCTACGAG. Its protein is CSVEDRQGSTYE. The whole CDR3 sequence reads CSVEDRQGSTYEQYF.

Concerning this clone: The read ends 3 residues early relative to the CDR3; the germline J gene fills the gap. V usage is TRBV2 and J usage is TRBJ2-7; 8 positions match TRBD1. J lost 3 bases, V lost 4 bases, and 5 bases had no gene match. Germline V gene lookup returns CDR1 SNHLY and CDR2 FYNNEI. CDR3 length equals 14 residues. The CDR3 sequence is CASSGRTGSYEQYF. Incomplete CDR3 DNA: TGTGCCAGCAGTGGTAGGACAGGGAGCTACGAG.

Concerning this clone itself: Sequencing ends 3 residues short of the CDR3 end; the germline J gene provides the rest. The chain employs TRBV7-3 and TRBJ1-4, with D possibly TRBD1 on 5 matching bases. The germline V gene has CDR1 SGHTA and CDR2 FQGTGA. This CDR3 comprises 15 residues. The covered CDR3 bases are TGTGCCAGCAGCTTACAGGGCAAGGGCAATTCACCA. Its protein product is CASSLQGKGNSP. The CDR3 in its entirety is CASSLQGKGNSPLFF. Together with reference TRBV7-3 and TRBJ1-4, the CDR3 gives the full variable domain: GAGVSQTPSNKVTEKGKYVELRCDPISGHTALYWYRQSLGQGPEFLIYFQGTGAADDSGLPNDRFFAVRPEGSVSTLKIQRTERGDSAVYLCASSLQGKGNSPLFFGSGTQLSVL.

The sequenced CDR3 bases are TGCAGTGCTAGAGACCCCCAGGGAGGCACTGAA. Translating it yields CSARDPQGGTE. The entire CDR3 protein is CSARDPQGGTEAFF. The rearrangement links TRBV20-1 to TRBJ1-1; a possible D gene is TRBD1 (5 bases). The CDR3 end lies 3 residues beyond the end of the read and is filled in from the germline J gene. The CDR3 contains 14 residues. The germline V and J ends were trimmed by 0 bases and 4 bases, with 12 bases remaining between them. Germline V gene sequence: CDR1 DFQATT, CDR2 SNEGSKA (reference sequence).

Turning to this clone: The read ends 3 residues before the CDR3 terminus; that terminus is restored from the germline J gene. The genes are TRBV7-2 and TRBJ2-5, with TRBD1 identical over 8 bases. J lost 5 bases, V lost 0 bases, and 8 bases had no gene match. The germline gives CDR1 SGHTA, CDR2 FQGNSA. The CDR3 sequence is 16 residues long. The CDR3 reads CASSLASSRGLETQYF. Partial CDR3 DNA: TGTGCCAGCAGCTTAGCCTCAAGCAGGGGGCTTGAGACC.

The CDR3 loop is CSARSSAGAYNEQFF. The CDR3 DNA, read in part, is TGCAGTGCTAGAAGCTCGGCGGGGGCCTACAATGAG. The chain combines TRBV20-1 with TRBJ2-1; 7 nucleotides align to TRBD2. The DNA ends 3 residues before the CDR3 does, and the rest of the CDR3 is filled in from the germline J gene. This CDR3 region has 15 residues. After removal of 2 bases from V and 2 bases from J, the junction contained 6 bases not matched to a gene. In germline, CDR1 is DFQATT, CDR2 SNEGSKA (reference sequence).